This entry is about one TCR beta chain. This is likely a read error, given that the CDR3 carries no conserved phenylalanine or tryptophan at its end. Starting material for RNA and DNA co-extraction consisted of roughly 18-34 mg of unsorted bulk tissue. Whichever tumor sample was examined, it had over 80% viable tumor cells. This sample is part of a study of tumor-infiltrating lymphocytes in primary liver carcinoma. Turning to the study itself: Tumor staging was T1-T3 N0M0; sizes spanned 4.2 to 10 cm across.

The input was approximately 500 ng total RNA; TCR beta cDNA was made from it with a constant-region primer. Each TCR beta library was derived from three nested multiplex PCR rounds that employed slightly modified ARM-PCR. MiXCR, run by TCRdb on the multiplex PCR reads, gives a single entry per CDR3 protein. The sample has approximately 74,000 distinct CDR3 sequences; about 70% are singletons. Input material: liver tumor tissue from sampling region 4. Subset meaning: tumor region T4, right-lateral pole. This receptor was identified in a woman in her sixties or seventies with primary liver carcinoma and hepatitis B virus infection.

CDR3 in amino acids: CSVGEMNTNTDAFS. Here the CDR3 DNA reads TGCAGCGTGGGGGAAATGAATACGAACACTGACGCTTTCTCT. This chain links TRBV29-1 with TRBJ1-1, with D possibly TRBD1 on 5 matching bases. Germline CDR1 is SQVTM and CDR2 is ANQGSEA. This CDR3 contains 14 residues.